This T cell receptor (beta chain) came from a study of glioma-infiltrating T cells after dendritic cell vaccination. Study findings and constraints: The cohort had few patients with full blood and tumor sets.

No glioblastoma patient carried an isocitrate dehydrogenase mutation. The primer mix had 60 V beta and 13 J beta primers. Using immunoSEQ multiplex PCR, the repertoire was profiled, and TCRdb retains in-frame clones only, with some absent. The data contain under 100,000 clones, around 85% of them singletons. CDR3 length: 15 amino acids. Germline CDR1 and CDR2: SGHTA and FQGNSA. V lost 5 bases and J lost 1; bases outside the gene matches: 5. A word on this clone: As yet, its antigen is unknown.

Here the sequenced sample was blood, taken before dendritic cell vaccination. This receptor was obtained from a human donor with glioblastoma. The chain employs TRBV7-2 and TRBJ2-4; TRBD2 aligns across 7 bases. CDR3 protein: CASSPGLVAKNIQYF. The CDR3 DNA is TGTGCCAGCAGCCCCGGACTAGTCGCCAAAAACATTCAGTACTTC.